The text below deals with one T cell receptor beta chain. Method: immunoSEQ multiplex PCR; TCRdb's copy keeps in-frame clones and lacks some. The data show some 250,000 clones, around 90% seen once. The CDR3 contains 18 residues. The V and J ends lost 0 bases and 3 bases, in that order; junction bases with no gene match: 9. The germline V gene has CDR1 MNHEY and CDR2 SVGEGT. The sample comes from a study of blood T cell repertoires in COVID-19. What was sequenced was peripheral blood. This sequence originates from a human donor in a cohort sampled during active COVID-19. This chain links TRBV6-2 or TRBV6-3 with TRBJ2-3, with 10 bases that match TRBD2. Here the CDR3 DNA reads TGTGCCAGCAGTTACTCGATGCAGCGGGGGGGCCAGACAGATACGCAGTATTTT. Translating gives CASSYSMQRGGQTDTQYF.